This TCR beta chain was retrieved from a study of spatial heterogeneity in lung cancer. As for the study in general: Beta-chain sequences were consistently detected more often than alpha-chain sequences. As counted in raw reads, each unique TCR and UMI combination appeared more than ten times on average. Whole-study findings and limits: Tumor T cells had an estimated coverage that came to approximately 7% for alpha chains and 13% for beta chains. Within tumors, counts of expanded alpha and beta TCRs tracked tumor mutation counts.

Germline V gene lookup returns CDR1 DFQATT and CDR2 SNEGSKA (reference sequence). V was pared by 3 bases and J by 1 base, with 11 bases of the junction left unmatched. The CDR3 totals 19 residues. Time point denoted: sample taken at primary tumor resection. Each TCR cDNA molecule bore a unique molecular identifier. TCRdb independently ran MiXCR on the 5' RACE reads; one entry per CDR3 protein. The table lists about 9,800 distinct CDR3 sequences, more than 5% of them singletons. This clonotype was counted ten times or more. Its target is unknown. V is TRBV20-1 and J is TRBJ2-2; 13 bases map to TRBD2. The sequences come from lung tumor tissue, collected at surgery. The sequence came from a male donor with early-stage non-small cell lung cancer. The CDR3 region is CSASPGTSGVLENTGELFF. The CDR3 bases are TGCAGTGCTAGTCCCGGGACTAGCGGGGTCCTCGAGAACACCGGGGAGCTGTTTTTT.